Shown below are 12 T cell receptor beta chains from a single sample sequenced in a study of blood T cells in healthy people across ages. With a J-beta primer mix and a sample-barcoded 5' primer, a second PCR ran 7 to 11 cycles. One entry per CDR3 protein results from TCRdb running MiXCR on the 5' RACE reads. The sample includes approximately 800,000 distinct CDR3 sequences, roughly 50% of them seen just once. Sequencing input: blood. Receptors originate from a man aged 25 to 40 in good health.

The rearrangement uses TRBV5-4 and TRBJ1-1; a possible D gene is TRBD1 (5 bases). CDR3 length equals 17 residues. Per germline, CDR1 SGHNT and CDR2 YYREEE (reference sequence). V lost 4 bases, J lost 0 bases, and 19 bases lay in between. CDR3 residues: CASSDDRRRAVNTEAFF. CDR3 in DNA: TGTGCCAGCAGCGATGACAGAAGGCGGGCCGTGAACACTGAAGCTTTCTTT.

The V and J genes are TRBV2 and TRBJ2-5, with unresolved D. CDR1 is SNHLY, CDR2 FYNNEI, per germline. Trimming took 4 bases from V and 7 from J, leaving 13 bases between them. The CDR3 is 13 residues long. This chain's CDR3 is CASSVGPYGTQYF. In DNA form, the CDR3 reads TGTGCCAGCAGTGTAGGGCCCTATGGGACCCAGTACTTC. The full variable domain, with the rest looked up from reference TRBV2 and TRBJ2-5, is EPEVTQTPSHQVTQMGQEVILRCVPISNHLYFYWYRQILGQKVEFLVSFYNNEISEKSEIFDDQFSVERPDGSNFTLKIRSTKLEDSAMYFCASSVGPYGTQYFGPGTRLLVL.

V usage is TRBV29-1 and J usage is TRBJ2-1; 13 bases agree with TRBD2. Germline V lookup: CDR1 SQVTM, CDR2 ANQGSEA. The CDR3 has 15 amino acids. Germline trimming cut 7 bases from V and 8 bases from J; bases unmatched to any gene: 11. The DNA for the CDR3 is TGCAGCGGGACTAGCGGGAGATCAGATTGGGATGAGCAGTTCTTC. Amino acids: CSGTSGRSDWDEQFF.

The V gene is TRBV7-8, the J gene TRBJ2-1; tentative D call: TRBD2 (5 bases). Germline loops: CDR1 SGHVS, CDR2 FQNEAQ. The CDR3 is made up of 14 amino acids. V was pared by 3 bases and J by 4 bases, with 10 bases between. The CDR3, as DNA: TGTGCCAGCAGCTTTGTGGACTGGTACAATGAGCAGTTCTTC. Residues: CASSFVDWYNEQFF.

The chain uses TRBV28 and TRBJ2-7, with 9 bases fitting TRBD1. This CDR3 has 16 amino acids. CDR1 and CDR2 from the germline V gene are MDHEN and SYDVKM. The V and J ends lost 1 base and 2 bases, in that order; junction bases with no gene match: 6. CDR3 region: CASSLYSGDRAYEQYF. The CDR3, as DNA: TGTGCCAGCAGTTTATATTCGGGGGACAGGGCCTACGAGCAGTACTTC.

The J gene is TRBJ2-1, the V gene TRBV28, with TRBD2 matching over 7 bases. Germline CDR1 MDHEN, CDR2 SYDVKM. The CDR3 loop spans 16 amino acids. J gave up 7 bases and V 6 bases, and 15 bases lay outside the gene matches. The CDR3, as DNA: TGTGCCAGCAGCTCTCCGGTGGCGGGAGTGTTTAATGAGCAGTTCTTC. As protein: CASSSPVAGVFNEQFF. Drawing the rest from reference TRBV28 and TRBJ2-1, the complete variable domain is DVKVTQSSRYLVKRTGEKVFLECVQDMDHENMFWYRQDPGLGLRLIYFSYDVKMKEKGDIPEGYSVSREKKERFSLILESASTNQTSMYLCASSSPVAGVFNEQFFGPGTRLTVL.

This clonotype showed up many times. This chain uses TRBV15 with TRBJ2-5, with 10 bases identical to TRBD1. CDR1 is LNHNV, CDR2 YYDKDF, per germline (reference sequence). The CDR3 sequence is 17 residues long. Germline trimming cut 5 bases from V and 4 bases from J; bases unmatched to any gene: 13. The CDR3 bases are TGTGCCACCAGCCAAACCATTGGGACAGGGGAAGGAGAGACCCAGTACTTC. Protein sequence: CATSQTIGTGEGETQYF.

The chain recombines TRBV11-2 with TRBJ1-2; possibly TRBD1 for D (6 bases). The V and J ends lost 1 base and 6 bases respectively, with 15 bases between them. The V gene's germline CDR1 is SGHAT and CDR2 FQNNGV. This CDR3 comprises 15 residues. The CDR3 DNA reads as TGTGCCAGCAGCTTAGCTCTGGCAGGGGAGAATGGCTACACCTTC. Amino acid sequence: CASSLALAGENGYTF.

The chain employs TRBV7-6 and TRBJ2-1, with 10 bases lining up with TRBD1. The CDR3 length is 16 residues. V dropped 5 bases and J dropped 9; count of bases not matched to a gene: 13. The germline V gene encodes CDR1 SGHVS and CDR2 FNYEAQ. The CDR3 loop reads CASSHSRGQGLGEQFF. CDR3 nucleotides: TGTGCCAGCAGCCACTCCAGGGGACAGGGGCTAGGTGAGCAGTTCTTC.

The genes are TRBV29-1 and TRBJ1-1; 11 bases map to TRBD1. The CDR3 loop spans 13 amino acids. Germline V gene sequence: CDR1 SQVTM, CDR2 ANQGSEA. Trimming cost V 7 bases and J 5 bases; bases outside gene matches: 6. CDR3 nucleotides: TGCAGCGCAAACGGACAGGGGGCAACTGAAGCTTTCTTT. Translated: CSANGQGATEAFF.

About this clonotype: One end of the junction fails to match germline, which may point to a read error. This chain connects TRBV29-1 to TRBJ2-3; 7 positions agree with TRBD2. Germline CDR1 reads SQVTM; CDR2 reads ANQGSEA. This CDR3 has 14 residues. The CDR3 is CSAEAGSSTDTQYF. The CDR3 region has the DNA TGCAGCGCTGAAGCGGGGTCTAGCACAGATACGCAGTATTTT.

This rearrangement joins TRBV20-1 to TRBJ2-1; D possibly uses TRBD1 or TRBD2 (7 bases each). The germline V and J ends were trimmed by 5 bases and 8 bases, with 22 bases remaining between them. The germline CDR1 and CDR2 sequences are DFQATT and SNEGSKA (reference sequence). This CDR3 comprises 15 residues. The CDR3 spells CSAGEGARASDEQFF. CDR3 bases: TGCAGTGCTGGGGAGGGGGCTCGAGCCAGCGATGAGCAGTTCTTC.